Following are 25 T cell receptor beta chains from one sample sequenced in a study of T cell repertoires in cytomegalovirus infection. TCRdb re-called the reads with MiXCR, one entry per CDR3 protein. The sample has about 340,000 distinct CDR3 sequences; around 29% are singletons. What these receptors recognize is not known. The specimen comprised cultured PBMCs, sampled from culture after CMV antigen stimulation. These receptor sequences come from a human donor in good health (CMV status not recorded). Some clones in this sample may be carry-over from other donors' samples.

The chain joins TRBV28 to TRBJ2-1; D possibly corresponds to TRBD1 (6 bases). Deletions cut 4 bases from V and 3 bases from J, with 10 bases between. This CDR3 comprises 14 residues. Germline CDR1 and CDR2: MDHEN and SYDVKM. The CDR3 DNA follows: TGTGCCAGCAGTTCCGGACAGTTCTACAATGAGCAGTTCTTC. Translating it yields CASSSGQFYNEQFF.

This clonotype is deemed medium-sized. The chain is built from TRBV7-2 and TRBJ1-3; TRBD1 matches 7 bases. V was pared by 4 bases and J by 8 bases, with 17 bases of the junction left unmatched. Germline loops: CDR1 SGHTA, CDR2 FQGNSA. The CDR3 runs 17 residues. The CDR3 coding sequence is TGTGCCAGCAGCTCCCATGCCGGGACAGTGGCCGGGGACACCATATATTTT. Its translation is CASSSHAGTVAGDTIYF.

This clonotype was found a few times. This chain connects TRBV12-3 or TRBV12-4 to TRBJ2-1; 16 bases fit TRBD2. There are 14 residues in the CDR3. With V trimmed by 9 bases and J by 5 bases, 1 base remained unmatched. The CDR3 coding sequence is TGTGCCAGTGGGACTAGCGGGAGGGACAATGAGCAGTTCTTC. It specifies CASGTSGRDNEQFF.

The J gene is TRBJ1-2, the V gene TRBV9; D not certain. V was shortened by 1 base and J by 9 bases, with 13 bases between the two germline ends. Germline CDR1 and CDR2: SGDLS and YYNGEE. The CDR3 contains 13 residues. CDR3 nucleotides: TGTGCCAGCAGCGTACCCCCTGTAGAGCGCTACACCTTC. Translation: CASSVPPVERYTF. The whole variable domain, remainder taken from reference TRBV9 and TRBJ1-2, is DSGVTQTPKHLITATGQRVTLRCSPRSGDLSVYWYQQSLDQGLQFLIQYYNGEERAKGNILERFSAQQFPDLHSELNLSSLELGDSALYFCASSVPPVERYTFGSGTRLTVV.

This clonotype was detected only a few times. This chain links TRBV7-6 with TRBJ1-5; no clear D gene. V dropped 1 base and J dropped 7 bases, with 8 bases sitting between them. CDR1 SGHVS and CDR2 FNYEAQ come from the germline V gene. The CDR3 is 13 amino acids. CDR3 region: CASSLDLGQPQHF. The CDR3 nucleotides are TGTGCCAGCAGCTTAGATTTAGGACAGCCCCAGCATTTT.

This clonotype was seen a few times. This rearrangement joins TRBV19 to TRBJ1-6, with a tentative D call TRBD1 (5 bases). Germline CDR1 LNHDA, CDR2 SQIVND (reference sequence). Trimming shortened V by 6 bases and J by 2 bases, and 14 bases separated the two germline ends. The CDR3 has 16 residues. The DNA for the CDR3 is TGTGCCAGTAGGGAGGAGGGGTACACCTATAATTCACCCCTCCACTTT. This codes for CASREEGYTYNSPLHF.

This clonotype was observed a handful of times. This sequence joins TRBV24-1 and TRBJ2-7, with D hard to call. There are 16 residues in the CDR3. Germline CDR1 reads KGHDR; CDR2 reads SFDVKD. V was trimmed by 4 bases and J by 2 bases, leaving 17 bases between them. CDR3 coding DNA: TGTGCCACCAGTGAAGTGGTAGGCCAGAGCCCCTACGAGCAGTACTTC. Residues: CATSEVVGQSPYEQYF.

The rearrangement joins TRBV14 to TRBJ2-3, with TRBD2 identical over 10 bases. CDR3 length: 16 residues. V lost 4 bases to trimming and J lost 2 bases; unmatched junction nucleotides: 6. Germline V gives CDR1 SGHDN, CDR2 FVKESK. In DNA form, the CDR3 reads TGTGCCAGCAGCCCGGGGACTAGCGCAATCACAGATACGCAGTATTTT. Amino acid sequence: CASSPGTSAITDTQYF.

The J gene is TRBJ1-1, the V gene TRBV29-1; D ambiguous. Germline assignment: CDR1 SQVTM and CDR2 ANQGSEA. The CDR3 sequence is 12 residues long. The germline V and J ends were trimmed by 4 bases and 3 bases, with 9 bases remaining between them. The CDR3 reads CSVARADTEAFF. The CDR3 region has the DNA TGCAGCGTTGCCCGGGCGGACACTGAAGCTTTCTTT.

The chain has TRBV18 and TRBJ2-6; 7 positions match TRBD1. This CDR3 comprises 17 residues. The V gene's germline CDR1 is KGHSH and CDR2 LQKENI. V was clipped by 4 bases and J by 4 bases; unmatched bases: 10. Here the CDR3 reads CASSLETGWAGANVLTF. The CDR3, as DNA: TGTGCCAGCTCACTAGAGACAGGGTGGGCCGGGGCCAACGTCCTGACTTTC.

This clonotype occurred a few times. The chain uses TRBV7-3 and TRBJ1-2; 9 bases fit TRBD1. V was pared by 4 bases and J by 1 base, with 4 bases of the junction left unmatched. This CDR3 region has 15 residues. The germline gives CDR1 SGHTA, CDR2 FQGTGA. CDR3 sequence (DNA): TGTGCCAGCAGCTCCGGGACAGGGATTAACTATGGCTACACCTTC. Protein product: CASSSGTGINYGYTF.

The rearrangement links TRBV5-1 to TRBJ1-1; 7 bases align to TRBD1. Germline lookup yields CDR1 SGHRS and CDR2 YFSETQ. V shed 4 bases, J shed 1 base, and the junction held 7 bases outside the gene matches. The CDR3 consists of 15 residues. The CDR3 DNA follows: TGCGCCAGCAGCCTTATGGGACAGAGGAACACTGAAGCTTTCTTT. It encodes CASSLMGQRNTEAFF. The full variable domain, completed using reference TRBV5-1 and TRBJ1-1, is KAGVTQTPRYLIKTRGQQVTLSCSPISGHRSVSWYQQTPGQGLQFLFEYFSETQRNKGNFPGRFSGRQFSNSRSEMNVSTLELGDSALYLCASSLMGQRNTEAFFGQGTRLTVV.

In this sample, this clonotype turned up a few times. CDR3 sequence: CASSLNGARNYGYTF. The CDR3 DNA reads TGTGCCAGCAGCTTAAACGGGGCACGGAACTATGGCTACACCTTC. The chain has TRBV11-2 and TRBJ1-2; perhaps TRBD1 as D (5 bases). CDR3 length: 15 residues. Trimming cost V 2 bases and J 2 bases, with 12 bases left between them. Germline loops: CDR1 SGHAT, CDR2 FQNNGV.

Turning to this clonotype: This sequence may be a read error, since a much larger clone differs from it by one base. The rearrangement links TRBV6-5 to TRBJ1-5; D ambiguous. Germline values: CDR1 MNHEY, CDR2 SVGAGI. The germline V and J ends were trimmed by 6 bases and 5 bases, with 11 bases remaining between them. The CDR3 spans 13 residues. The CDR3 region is CASSVSNDQPQHF. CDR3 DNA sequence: TGTGCCAGCAGCGTGAGCAATGATCAGCCCCAGCATTTT.

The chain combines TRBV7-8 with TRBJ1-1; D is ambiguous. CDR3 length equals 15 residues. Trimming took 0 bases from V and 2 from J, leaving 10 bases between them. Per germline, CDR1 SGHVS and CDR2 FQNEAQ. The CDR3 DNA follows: TGTGCCAGCAGCTTAGCCTCAGGCCTAAACACTGAAGCTTTCTTT. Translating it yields CASSLASGLNTEAFF.

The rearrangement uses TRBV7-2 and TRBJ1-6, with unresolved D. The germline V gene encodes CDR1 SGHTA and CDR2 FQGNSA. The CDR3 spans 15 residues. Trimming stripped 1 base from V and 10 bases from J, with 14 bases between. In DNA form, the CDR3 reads TGTGCCAGCAGCTTAGTGGTTACGGGCAACTCACCCCTCCACTTT. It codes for CASSLVVTGNSPLHF.

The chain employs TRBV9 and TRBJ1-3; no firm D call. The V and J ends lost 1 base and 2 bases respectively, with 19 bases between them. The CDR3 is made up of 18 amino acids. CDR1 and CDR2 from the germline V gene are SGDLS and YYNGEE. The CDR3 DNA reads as TGTGCCAGCAGCGTAACCGGGAGAGGACGGGAGGCTGGAAACACCATATATTTT. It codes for CASSVTGRGREAGNTIYF. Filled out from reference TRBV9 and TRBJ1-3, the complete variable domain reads DSGVTQTPKHLITATGQRVTLRCSPRSGDLSVYWYQQSLDQGLQFLIQYYNGEERAKGNILERFSAQQFPDLHSELNLSSLELGDSALYFCASSVTGRGREAGNTIYFGEGSWLTVV.

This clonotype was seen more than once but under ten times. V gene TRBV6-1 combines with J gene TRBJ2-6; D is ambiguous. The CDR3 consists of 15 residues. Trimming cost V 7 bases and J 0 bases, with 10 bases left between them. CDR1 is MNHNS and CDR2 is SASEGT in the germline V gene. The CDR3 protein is CASTPQLSGANVLTF. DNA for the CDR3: TGTGCCAGCACTCCCCAACTCTCTGGGGCCAACGTCCTGACTTTC.

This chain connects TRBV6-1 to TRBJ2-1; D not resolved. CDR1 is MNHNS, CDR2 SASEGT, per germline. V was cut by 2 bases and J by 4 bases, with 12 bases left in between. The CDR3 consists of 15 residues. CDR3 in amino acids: CASSENYLIYNEQFF. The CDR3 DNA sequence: TGTGCCAGCAGTGAAAACTATTTGATTTACAATGAGCAGTTCTTC.

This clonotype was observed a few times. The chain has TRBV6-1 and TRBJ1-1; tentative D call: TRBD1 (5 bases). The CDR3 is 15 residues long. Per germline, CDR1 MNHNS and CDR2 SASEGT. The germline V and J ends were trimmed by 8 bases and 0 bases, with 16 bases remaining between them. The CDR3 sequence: CASSLRGYMNTEAFF. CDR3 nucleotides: TGTGCCAGCTCCTTAAGGGGATACATGAACACTGAAGCTTTCTTT.

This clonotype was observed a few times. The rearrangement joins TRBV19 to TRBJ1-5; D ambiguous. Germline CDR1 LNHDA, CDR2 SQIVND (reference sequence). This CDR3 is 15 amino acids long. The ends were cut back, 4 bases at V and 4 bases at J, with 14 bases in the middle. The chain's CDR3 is CASSNAHRGNQPQHF. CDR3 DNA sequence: TGTGCCAGTAGTAACGCTCACCGGGGTAATCAGCCCCAGCATTTT.

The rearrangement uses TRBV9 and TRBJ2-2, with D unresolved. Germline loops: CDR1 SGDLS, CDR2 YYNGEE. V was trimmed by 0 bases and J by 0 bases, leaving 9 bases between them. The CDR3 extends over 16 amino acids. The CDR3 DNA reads TGTGCCAGCAGCGTAGTAGATTATCCGAACACCGGGGAGCTGTTTTTT. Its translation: CASSVVDYPNTGELFF.

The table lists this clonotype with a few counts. CDR3 DNA: TGTGCCAGCAGCCCTAAATCACAGGGACCTGGAAACACCATATATTTT. It specifies CASSPKSQGPGNTIYF. The rearrangement joins TRBV7-9 to TRBJ1-3, with a weak D call TRBD1 (6 bases). This CDR3 region has 16 residues. Germline CDR1 is SEHNR and CDR2 is FQNEAQ (reference sequence). Trimming left V 5 bases short and J 2 bases short, with 16 bases between.

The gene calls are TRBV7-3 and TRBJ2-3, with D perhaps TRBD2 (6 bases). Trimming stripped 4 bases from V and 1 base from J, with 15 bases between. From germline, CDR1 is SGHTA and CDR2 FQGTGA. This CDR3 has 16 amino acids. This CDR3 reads CASSYYTGEGTDTQYF. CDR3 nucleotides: TGTGCCAGCAGCTATTATACCGGGGAGGGCACAGATACGCAGTATTTT.

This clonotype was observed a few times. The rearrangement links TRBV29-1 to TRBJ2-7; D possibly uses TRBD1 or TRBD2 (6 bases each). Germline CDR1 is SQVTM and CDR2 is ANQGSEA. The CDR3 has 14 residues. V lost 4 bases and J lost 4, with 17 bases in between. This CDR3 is CSVARPGALYEQYF. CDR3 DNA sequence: TGCAGCGTTGCCAGGCCGGGGGCTCTTTACGAGCAGTACTTC.